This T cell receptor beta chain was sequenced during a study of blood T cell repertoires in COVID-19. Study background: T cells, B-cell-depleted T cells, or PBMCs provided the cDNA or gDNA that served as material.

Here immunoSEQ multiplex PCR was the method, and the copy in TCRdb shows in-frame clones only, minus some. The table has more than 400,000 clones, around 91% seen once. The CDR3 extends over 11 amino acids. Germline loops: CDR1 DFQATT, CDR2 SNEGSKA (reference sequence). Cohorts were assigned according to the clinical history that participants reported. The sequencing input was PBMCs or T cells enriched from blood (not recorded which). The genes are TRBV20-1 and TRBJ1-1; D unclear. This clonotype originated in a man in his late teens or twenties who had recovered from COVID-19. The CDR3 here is CGSRGNTEAFF. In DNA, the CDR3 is TGCGGGAGCAGAGGGAACACTGAAGCTTTCTTT.